The TCR beta chain under discussion was sequenced for a study of blood T cell repertoires in COVID-19. About the research overall: The study drew acute and convalescent COVID-19 samples from the United States, Italy and Spain. The cDNA or gDNA used as material had been derived from T cells, B-cell-depleted T cells, or PBMCs.

This clone was counted ten times or more. Unmatched junction bases numbered 10, after V lost 4 bases and J lost 3 bases. The CDR3 consists of 17 residues. Germline V gene sequence: CDR1 MNHEY, CDR2 SVGEGT. In the original analysis: Amplification of reference gene primers was used by the study to estimate nucleated cell counts. Generated by immunoSEQ multiplex PCR, the TCRdb table keeps only in-frame clones and is missing some. D and trimming were read from the DNA, whereas the V and J calls and clone size are those reported in that table. The sample holds hundreds of thousands of clones; around four fifths are singletons and the top ten take 1.9%.

The J gene is TRBJ2-1, the V gene TRBV6-2 or TRBV6-3; 9 positions agree with TRBD2. The sequencing sample was made of peripheral blood. The sequence derives from a woman older than 75 with acute or convalescent COVID-19. The CDR3 reads CASSLSPSGEYYNEQFF. CDR3 sequence (DNA): TGTGCCAGCAGTTTATCCCCTAGCGGGGAGTACTACAATGAGCAGTTCTTC.